The 26 T cell receptor beta chains given below trace back to one sample, sequenced in a study of blood T cells in healthy people across ages. A J-beta primer mix and a sample-barcoded 5' primer were used in a second PCR of about 6 to 12 cycles. TCRdb re-called the 5' RACE reads through MiXCR, storing one row per CDR3 protein. The sample has 1,500,000 or so distinct CDR3 sequences; roughly two fifths are singletons. Sample: blood. These receptors originate from a woman between 18 and 29 years old in good health.

This clonotype was picked up a small number of times. V and J are TRBV2 and TRBJ2-3; maybe TRBD2 (6 bases). Germline CDR1 and CDR2: SNHLY and FYNNEI. This CDR3 has 16 residues. With 5 bases removed from V and 6 bases from J, the gap between germline ends came to 21 bases. Here the CDR3 reads CASSSLDPASVDTQYF. The DNA of the CDR3 is TGTGCCAGCAGTTCCTTGGACCCTGCTAGCGTTGATACGCAGTATTTT.

The chain couples TRBV3-1 to TRBJ2-1; 11 bases agree with TRBD2. The ends lost 2 bases at V and 6 bases at J; junction bases unmatched: 9. Per germline, CDR1 LGHDT and CDR2 YNNKEL (reference sequence). The CDR3 has 17 amino acids. CDR3 DNA: TGTGCCAGCAGCCAACCGAGTAGCGGGGGGGCCTTCAATGAGCAGTTCTTC. Its protein is CASSQPSSGGAFNEQFF.

The chain is built from TRBV10-3 and TRBJ2-4; D is uncertain. Trimming pared 0 bases from V and 0 bases from J, leaving 3 bases between. The CDR3 sequence is 14 residues long. Germline-derived CDR1 and CDR2 are ENHRY and SYGVKD. The CDR3 region has the DNA TGTGCCATCAGTGAGTCGGTAGCCAAAAACATTCAGTACTTC. Translated: CAISESVAKNIQYF.

This clonotype was detected a few times. The J gene is TRBJ2-4, the V gene TRBV28; perhaps TRBD2 as D (5 bases). The CDR3 spans 15 residues. Germline V CDR1 and CDR2: MDHEN, SYDVKM. With 1 base removed from V and 4 bases from J, the gap between germline ends came to 11 bases. The CDR3 nucleotides read TGTGCCAGCAGTTTATCAGGTTCGGGGAAAAACATTCAGTACTTC. Translated, it gives CASSLSGSGKNIQYF.

This clonotype was seen more than once but under ten times. This chain links TRBV4-3 with TRBJ1-2; D is undetermined. V was shortened by 1 base and J by 4 bases, with 13 bases between the two germline ends. The CDR3 runs 15 residues. The germline CDR1 and CDR2 sequences are LGHNA and YSLEER. The CDR3 DNA reads as TGCGCCAGCAGCCAAGCAGGTCCCAGCCCCTATGGCTACACCTTC. Protein product: CASSQAGPSPYGYTF.

This clonotype was seen once. One end of the junction varies from germline; a read error may be responsible. This sequence joins TRBV27 and TRBJ1-5; D is undetermined. Germline CDR1 and CDR2: MNHEY and SMNVEV (reference sequence). The CDR3 is made up of 13 amino acids. The CDR3 coding sequence is TGTGCCAGCAGTTTAGCCCCCGGGCAGCCCCAGCAGTTT. Translated, it gives CASSLAPGQPQQF.

This rearrangement joins TRBV29-1 to TRBJ2-7; 8 nucleotides match TRBD1. Matching the DNA end better, TRBJ2-4 makes the J call doubtful. Per germline, CDR1 SQVTM and CDR2 ANQGSEA. This CDR3 is built from 13 residues. For the CDR3, the DNA is TGCAGCGCCTCCGGACAGGGTGGATACATTCAGTACTTC. Amino acids: CSASGQGGYIQYF.

This clonotype was detected only a few times. The rearrangement joins TRBV4-1 to TRBJ2-7, with D possibly TRBD2 on 6 matching bases. This CDR3 is 15 amino acids long. Between the trimmed V and J ends, which lost 1 base and 3 bases, there was a span of 13 bases. Germline CDR1 reads MGHRA; CDR2 reads YSYEKL. The CDR3: CASSQGLEGYYEQYF. DNA of the CDR3: TGCGCCAGCAGCCAAGGACTAGAGGGATACTACGAGCAGTACTTC.

This clonotype has a single count. V and J are TRBV12-3 or TRBV12-4 and TRBJ2-4; D possibly corresponds to TRBD2 (6 bases). The end of the DNA fits TRBJ2-7 better, so the J call may be wrong. This CDR3 region has 14 residues. The CDR3 DNA follows: TGTGCCAGCAGTCAACGGGGGATACCCTACGAGCAGTACTTC. Translating it yields CASSQRGIPYEQYF.

This chain uses TRBV13 with TRBJ1-2; D gene ambiguous. The CDR3 is 11 amino acids. Between the trimmed V and J ends, which lost 5 bases and 5 bases, there was a span of 6 bases. Germline CDR1 reads PRHDT; CDR2 reads FYEKMQ (reference sequence). In DNA, the CDR3 is TGTGCCAGCAGCGTGTGGTATGGCTACACCTTC. It encodes CASSVWYGYTF.

At least ten counts were recorded for this clonotype. The chain has TRBV6-5 and TRBJ2-1, with D unclear. V shed 6 bases and J shed 2 bases, with 8 bases lying between them. Per the germline V gene, CDR1 is MNHEY and CDR2 is SVGAGI. The CDR3 contains 13 residues. The DNA of the CDR3 is TGTGCCAGCAGGGACGCCGCCTACAATGAGCAGTTCTTC. Its protein product is CASRDAAYNEQFF.

CDR3 DNA sequence: TGCGCCAGCAGCTGGGGGGGGACATATGAGCAGTTCTTC. Its translation: CASSWGGTYEQFF. The genes are TRBV5-1 and TRBJ2-1, with a tentative D call TRBD2 (7 bases). The germline CDR1 and CDR2 sequences are SGHRS and YFSETQ. The CDR3 loop spans 13 amino acids. The V and J ends lost 3 bases and 8 bases respectively, with 12 bases between them.

The V call is TRBV12-3 or TRBV12-4, the J call TRBJ2-7; D is uncertain. This CDR3 region has 14 residues. The germline V and J ends were trimmed by 3 bases and 0 bases, with 9 bases remaining between them. For the CDR3, the DNA is TGTGCCAGCAGTTTGGCGCTATACTCCTACGAGCAGTACTTC. Residues: CASSLALYSYEQYF.

The chain couples TRBV28 to TRBJ2-5, with 9 nucleotides matching TRBD1. CDR3 size: 16 residues. Losses at the gene ends were 6 bases for V and 5 bases for J; bases not matched to a gene: 13. Germline V gene data show CDR1 as MDHEN and CDR2 as SYDVKM. This CDR3 reads CASRPQTGGNKETQYF. The CDR3 DNA reads as TGTGCCAGCAGACCCCAGACAGGGGGGAATAAGGAGACCCAGTACTTC.

This clonotype has only a few counts. The chain combines TRBV7-9 with TRBJ1-2; D perhaps matches TRBD1 (6 bases). The germline CDR1 and CDR2 sequences are SEHNR and FQNEAQ (reference sequence). V lost 5 bases and J lost 4, with 17 bases in between. The CDR3 covers 15 residues. CDR3 sequence reads: CASSPPGHTSYGYTF. The CDR3 region has the DNA TGTGCCAGCAGCCCCCCGGGACATACTTCCTATGGCTACACCTTC.

This clonotype was picked up a small number of times. V gene TRBV28 combines with J gene TRBJ2-5, with 7 positions matching TRBD2. The trim removed 3 bases at V and 1 base at J, leaving 8 bases unmatched. CDR1 and CDR2 (germline): MDHEN, SYDVKM. The CDR3 sequence is 16 residues long. CDR3 DNA sequence: TGTGCCAGCAGTTTGAGGCCGGGACTACCCCAAGAGACCCAGTACTTC. Amino acids: CASSLRPGLPQETQYF.

The rearrangement uses TRBV6-1 and TRBJ1-5; 7 nucleotides align to TRBD1. Germline lookup yields CDR1 MNHNS and CDR2 SASEGT. This CDR3 is built from 15 residues. V lost 6 bases and J lost 3; bases outside the gene matches: 8. CDR3 in amino acids: CASRATGPLNQPQHF. CDR3 sequence (DNA): TGTGCCAGCAGGGCGACAGGGCCCCTCAATCAGCCCCAGCATTTT.

This clonotype showed up just a few times. The chain carries TRBV29-1 and TRBJ2-3; no firm D call. The ends were cut back, 6 bases at V and 8 bases at J, with 9 bases in the middle. Looked up from germline, CDR1 is SQVTM and CDR2 is ANQGSEA. The CDR3 sequence is 10 residues long. The CDR3: CSVVVPTQYF. CDR3 bases: TGCAGCGTCGTCGTTCCTACGCAGTATTTT.

The chain links TRBV10-3 to TRBJ2-5; D assignment may be TRBD1 or TRBD2 (5 bases each). The J call is in doubt because the DNA end fits TRBJ2-7 better. The CDR3 covers 11 residues. The germline gives CDR1 ENHRY, CDR2 SYGVKD. The CDR3 region has the DNA TGTGCCATCAGCATGGGGGTCGAGCAGTACTTC. It encodes CAISMGVEQYF.

J is TRBJ1-5 and V is TRBV30; TRBD1 is a possible D gene (5 bases). The CDR3 length is 13 residues. From germline, CDR1 is GTSNPN and CDR2 SVGIG (reference sequence). The germline V and J ends were trimmed by 0 bases and 9 bases, with 12 bases remaining between them. CDR3 region: CAWSVRARGPQHF. CDR3 nucleotides: TGTGCCTGGAGTGTACGGGCAAGGGGGCCCCAGCATTTT.

The chain uses TRBV12-3 or TRBV12-4 and TRBJ1-1; 8 nucleotides align to TRBD1. V gave up 6 bases and J gave up 1 base; unmatched junction bases: 4. The CDR3 runs 14 residues. CDR3 sequence: CASRGTGWNTEAFF. CDR3 DNA: TGTGCCAGCAGGGGGACAGGTTGGAACACTGAAGCTTTCTTT.

The rearrangement uses TRBV7-2 and TRBJ2-1; D may be TRBD1 or TRBD2 (5 bases each). Trimming removed 6 bases from V and 3 bases from J, with 12 bases in between. The CDR3 has 14 residues. Germline values: CDR1 SGHTA, CDR2 FQGNSA. CDR3 region: CASRGPRSYNEQFF. The CDR3, as DNA: TGTGCCAGCAGGGGACCGCGGAGCTACAATGAGCAGTTCTTC.

This chain uses TRBV27 with TRBJ2-3; D may be TRBD1 (5 bases). CDR3 length: 13 amino acids. The germline V gene has CDR1 MNHEY and CDR2 SMNVEV (reference sequence). V lost 4 bases to trimming and J lost 6 bases, with 11 bases between them. The CDR3 DNA reads as TGTGCCAGCAGTTGGGTGGGGCCCGATACGCAGTATTTT. It is translated as CASSWVGPDTQYF.

The V and J genes are TRBV29-1 and TRBJ1-1; the D is unclear. Germline CDR1 SQVTM, CDR2 ANQGSEA. Trimming pared 2 bases from V and 4 bases from J, leaving 14 bases between. The CDR3 runs 14 residues. The CDR3 DNA sequence: TGCAGCGTTGAAATCGACCTCTATGGCACTGAAGCTTTCTTT. Translating gives CSVEIDLYGTEAFF.

This clonotype was counted between two and nine times. The genes are TRBV20-1 and TRBJ2-7, with TRBD1 as a possible D gene (6 bases). V lost 4 bases and J lost 1, with 11 bases in between. The CDR3 has 13 residues. Looked up from germline, CDR1 is DFQATT and CDR2 is SNEGSKA (reference sequence). The CDR3 nucleotides read TGCAGTGCTACCCGGGACACTTCCTACGAGCAGTACTTC. It yields the protein CSATRDTSYEQYF.

This clonotype was observed a handful of times. The gene calls are TRBV18 and TRBJ2-1; a weak D match, TRBD1 (5 bases). V shed 1 base and J shed 13 bases, with 17 bases lying between them. Germline CDR1 is KGHSH and CDR2 is LQKENI. The CDR3 length is 14 residues. The CDR3 DNA is TGTGCCAGCTCACCACGAACAGGAGAAGAGACCCAGTTCTTC. Translated, it gives CASSPRTGEETQFF.